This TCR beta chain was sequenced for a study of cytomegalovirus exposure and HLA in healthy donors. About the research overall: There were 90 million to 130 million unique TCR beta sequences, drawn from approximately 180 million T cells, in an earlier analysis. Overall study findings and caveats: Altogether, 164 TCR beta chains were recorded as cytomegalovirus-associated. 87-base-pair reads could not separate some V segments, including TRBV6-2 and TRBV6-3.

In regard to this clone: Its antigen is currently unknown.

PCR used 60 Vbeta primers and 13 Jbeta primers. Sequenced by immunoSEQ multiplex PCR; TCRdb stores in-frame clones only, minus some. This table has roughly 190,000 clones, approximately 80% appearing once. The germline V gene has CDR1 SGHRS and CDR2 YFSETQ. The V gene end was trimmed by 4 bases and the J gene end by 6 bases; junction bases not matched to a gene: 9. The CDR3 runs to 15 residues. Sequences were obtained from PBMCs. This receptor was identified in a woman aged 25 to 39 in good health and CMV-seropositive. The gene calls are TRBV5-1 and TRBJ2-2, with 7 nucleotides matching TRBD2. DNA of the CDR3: TGCGCCAGCAGCCTATCTAGCGGCAGTTCCGGGGAGCTGTTTTTT. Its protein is CASSLSSGSSGELFF.